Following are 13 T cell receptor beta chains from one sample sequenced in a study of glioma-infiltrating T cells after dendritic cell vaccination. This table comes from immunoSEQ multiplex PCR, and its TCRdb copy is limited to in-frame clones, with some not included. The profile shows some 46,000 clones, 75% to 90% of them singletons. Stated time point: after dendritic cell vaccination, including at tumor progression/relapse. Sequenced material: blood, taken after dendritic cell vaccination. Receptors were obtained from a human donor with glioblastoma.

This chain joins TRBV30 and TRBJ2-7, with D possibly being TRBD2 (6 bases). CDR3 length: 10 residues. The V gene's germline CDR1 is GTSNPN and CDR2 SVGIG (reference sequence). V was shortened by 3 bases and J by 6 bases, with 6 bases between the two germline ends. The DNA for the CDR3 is TGTGCCTGGAGGCGGGGCGAGCAGTACTTC. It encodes CAWRRGEQYF.

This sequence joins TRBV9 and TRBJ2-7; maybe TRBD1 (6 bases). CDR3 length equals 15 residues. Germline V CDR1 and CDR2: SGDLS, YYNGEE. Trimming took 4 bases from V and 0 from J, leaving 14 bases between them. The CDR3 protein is CASSTAGTHSYEQYF. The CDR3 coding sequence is TGTGCCAGCAGCACCGCCGGGACACACTCCTACGAGCAGTACTTC.

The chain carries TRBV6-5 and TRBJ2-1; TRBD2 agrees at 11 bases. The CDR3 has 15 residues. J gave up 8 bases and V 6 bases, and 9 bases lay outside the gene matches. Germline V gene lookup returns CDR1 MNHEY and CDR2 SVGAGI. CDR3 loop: CASRSGTSGSDEQFF. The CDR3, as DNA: TGTGCCAGCAGATCCGGGACTAGCGGCAGCGATGAGCAGTTCTTC.

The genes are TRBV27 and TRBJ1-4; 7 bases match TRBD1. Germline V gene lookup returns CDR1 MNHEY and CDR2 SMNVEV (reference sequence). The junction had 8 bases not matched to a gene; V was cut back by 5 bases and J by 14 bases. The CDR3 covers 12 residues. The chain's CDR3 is CASSIPRGPLFF. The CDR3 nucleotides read TGTGCCAGCAGTATCCCGAGGGGGCCCCTGTTTTTT.

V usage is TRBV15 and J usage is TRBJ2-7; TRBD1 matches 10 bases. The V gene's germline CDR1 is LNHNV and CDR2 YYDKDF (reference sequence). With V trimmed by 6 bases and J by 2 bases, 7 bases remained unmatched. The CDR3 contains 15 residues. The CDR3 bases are TGTGCCACCAGGCCGGGGGGACAGGGGACCTACGAGCAGTACTTC. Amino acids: CATRPGGQGTYEQYF. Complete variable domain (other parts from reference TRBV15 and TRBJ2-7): DAMVIQNPRYQVTQFGKPVTLSCSQTLNHNVMYWYQQKSSQAPKLLFHYYDKDFNNEADTPDNFQSRRPNTSFCFLDIRSPGLGDTAMYLCATRPGGQGTYEQYFGPGTRLTVT.

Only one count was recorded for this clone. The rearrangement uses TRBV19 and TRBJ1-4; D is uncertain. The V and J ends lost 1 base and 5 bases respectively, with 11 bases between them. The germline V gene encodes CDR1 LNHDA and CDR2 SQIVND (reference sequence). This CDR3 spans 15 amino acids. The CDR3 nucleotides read TGTGCCAGTAGTATAGGTGGAGGACCCAATGAAAAACTGTTTTTT. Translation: CASSIGGGPNEKLFF.

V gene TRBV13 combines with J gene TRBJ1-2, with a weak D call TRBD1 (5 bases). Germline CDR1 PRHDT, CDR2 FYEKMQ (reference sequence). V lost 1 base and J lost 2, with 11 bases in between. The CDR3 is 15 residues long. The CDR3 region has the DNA TGTGCCAGCAGCTTAGTTTTGTACAGGAACTATGGCTACACCTTC. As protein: CASSLVLYRNYGYTF.

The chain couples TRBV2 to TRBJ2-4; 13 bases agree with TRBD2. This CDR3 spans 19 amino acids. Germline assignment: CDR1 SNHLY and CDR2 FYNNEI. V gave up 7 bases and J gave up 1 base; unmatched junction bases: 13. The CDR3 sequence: CASTNPGLAGPRAKNIQYF. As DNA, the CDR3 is TGTGCCAGCACAAATCCGGGACTAGCGGGGCCCCGGGCCAAAAACATTCAGTACTTC.

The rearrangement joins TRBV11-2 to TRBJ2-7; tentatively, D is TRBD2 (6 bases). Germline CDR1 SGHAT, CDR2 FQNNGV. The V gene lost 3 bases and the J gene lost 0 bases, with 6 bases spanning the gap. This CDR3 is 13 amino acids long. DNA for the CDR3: TGTGCCAGCAGCTTGGGGGGCTCCTACGAGCAGTACTTC. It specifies CASSLGGSYEQYF.

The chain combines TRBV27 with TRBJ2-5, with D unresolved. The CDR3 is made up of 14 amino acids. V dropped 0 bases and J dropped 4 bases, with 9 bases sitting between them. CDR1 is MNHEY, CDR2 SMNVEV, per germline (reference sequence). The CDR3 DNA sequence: TGTGCCAGCAGTTTATCTACGGTTGGAGAGACCCAGTACTTC. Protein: CASSLSTVGETQYF.

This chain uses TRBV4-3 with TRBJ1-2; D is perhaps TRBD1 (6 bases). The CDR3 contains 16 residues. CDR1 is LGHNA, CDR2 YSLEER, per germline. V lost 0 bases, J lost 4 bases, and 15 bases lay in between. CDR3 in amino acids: CASSQDSGGPAYGYTF. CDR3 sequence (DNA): TGCGCCAGCAGCCAAGATAGCGGGGGGCCTGCCTATGGCTACACCTTC.

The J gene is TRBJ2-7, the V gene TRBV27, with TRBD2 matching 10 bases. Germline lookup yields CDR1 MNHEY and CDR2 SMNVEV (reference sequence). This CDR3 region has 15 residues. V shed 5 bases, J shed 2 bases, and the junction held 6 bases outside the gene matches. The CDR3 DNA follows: TGTGCCAGCAGTCCGTCTAGCGGGAGTGCCTACGAGCAGTACTTC. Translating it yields CASSPSSGSAYEQYF.

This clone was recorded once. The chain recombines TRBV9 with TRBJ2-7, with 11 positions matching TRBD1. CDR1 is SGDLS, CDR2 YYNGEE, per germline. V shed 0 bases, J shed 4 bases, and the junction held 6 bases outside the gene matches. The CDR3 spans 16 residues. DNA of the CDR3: TGTGCCAGCAGCGTAGTAGAGGGACAGGGGGAGTACGAGCAGTACTTC. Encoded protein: CASSVVEGQGEYEQYF.